The clone carrying this T cell receptor (beta chain) turned up a few times. Its antigen is not known. Unique molecular identifiers had been added to the TCR beta cDNA libraries. T cells numbering about 1 to 11 million yielded around 500,000 cDNA molecules. TCRdb reprocessed the PCR reads via MiXCR and lists one record per CDR3 protein. Among about 760,000 distinct CDR3 sequences listed, less than 35% were seen once. The germline V gene has CDR1 SGHDN and CDR2 FVKESK. Trimming took off 2 bases at V and 3 bases at J, with 5 bases between the two ends. The CDR3 totals 12 residues. This sample stems from a study of post-analysis software for immune sequencing data. Across the whole study: Clinical courses comprised relapsing-remitting, secondary progressive and progressive-relapsing multiple sclerosis.

Points from the study as a whole: F measure grouped same-batch samples tightly together. In multiple sclerosis, normalized Chao1 diversity was significantly below that of controls. In patients, 4 to 6 TRBV segments were more frequent than in controls, with TRBV5-6, TRBV5-1 and TRBV20-1 among them.

V and J are TRBV14 and TRBJ2-7; D is undetermined. The material sequenced was blood. The TCR sequence derives from a girl aged 10-17 years with multiple sclerosis. The CDR3 reads CASSQKGYEQYF. The CDR3 coding sequence is TGTGCCAGCAGCCAAAAAGGCTACGAGCAGTACTTC.